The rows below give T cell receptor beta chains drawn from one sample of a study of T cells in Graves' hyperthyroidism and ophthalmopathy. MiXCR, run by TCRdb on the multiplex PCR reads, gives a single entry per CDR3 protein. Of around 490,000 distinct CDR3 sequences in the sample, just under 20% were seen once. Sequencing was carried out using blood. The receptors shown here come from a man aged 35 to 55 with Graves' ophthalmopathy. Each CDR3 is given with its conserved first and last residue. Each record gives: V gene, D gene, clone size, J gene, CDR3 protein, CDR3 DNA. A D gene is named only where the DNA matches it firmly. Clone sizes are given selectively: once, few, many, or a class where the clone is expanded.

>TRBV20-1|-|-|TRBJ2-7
CSARHWRDSGSEQYF
TGCAGTGCCCGTCATTGGAGGGACAGCGGGAGCGAGCAGTACTTC
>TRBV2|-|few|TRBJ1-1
CASSGPEGEAFF
TGTGCCAGCAGTGGGCCGGAGGGTGAAGCTTTCTTT
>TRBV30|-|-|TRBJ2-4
CAWSVFGGPNIQYF
TGTGCCTGGAGTGTATTCGGGGGGCCAAACATTCAGTACTTC
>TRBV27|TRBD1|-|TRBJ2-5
CASRTGGVETQYF
TGTGCCTCCCGGACAGGGGGCGTCGAGACCCAGTACTTC
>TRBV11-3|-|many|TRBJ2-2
CASSPGPPVGELFF
TGTGCCAGCAGCCCGGGACCACCTGTGGGGGAGCTGTTTTTT
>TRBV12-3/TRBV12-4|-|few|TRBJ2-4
CASSEGGGAKNIQYF
TGTGCCAGCAGTGAGGGGGGGGGGGCCAAAAACATTCAGTACTTC
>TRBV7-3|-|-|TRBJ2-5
CARIFGAPFQETQYF
TGTGCCAGAATCTTTGGGGCACCATTCCAAGAGACCCAGTACTTC
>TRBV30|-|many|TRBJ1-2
CAWNPGDLYGYTF
TGTGCCTGGAACCCCGGGGATTTATATGGCTACACCTTC
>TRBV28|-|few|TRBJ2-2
CASSHAQYTGELFF
TGTGCCAGCAGTCACGCCCAATACACCGGGGAGCTGTTTTTT
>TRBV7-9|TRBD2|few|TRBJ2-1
CASSLAGEGSYNEQFF
TGTGCCAGCAGCTTAGCTGGGGAGGGCTCCTACAATGAGCAGTTCTTC
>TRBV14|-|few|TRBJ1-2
CASSQVAGDGYTF
TGTGCCAGCAGCCAAGTGGCGGGGGATGGCTACACCTTC
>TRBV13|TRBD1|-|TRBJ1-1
CASSYSDRGYTEAFF
TGTGCCAGCAGCTATTCCGACAGGGGATACACTGAAGCTTTCTTT
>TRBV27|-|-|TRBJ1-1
CASSSIPGAFTEAFF
TGTGCCAGCAGCTCCATCCCCGGGGCATTCACTGAAGCTTTCTTT
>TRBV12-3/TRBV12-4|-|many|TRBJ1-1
CASSLELLNTEAFF
TGTGCCAGCAGTTTGGAGCTCCTGAACACTGAAGCTTTCTTT
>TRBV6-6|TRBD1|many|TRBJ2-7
CASSYRDRGEGYEQYF
TGTGCCAGCAGTTACCGGGACAGGGGCGAAGGCTACGAGCAGTACTTC
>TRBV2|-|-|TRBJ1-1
CASRGFPVSEAFF
TGTGCCAGTCGGGGGTTCCCGGTGAGTGAAGCTTTCTTT
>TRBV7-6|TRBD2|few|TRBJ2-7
CASNLGTSSYEQYF
TGTGCCAGCAACTTAGGGACTAGCTCCTACGAGCAGTACTTC
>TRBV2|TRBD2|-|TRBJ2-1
CASSDSGRMDEQFF
TGTGCCAGCAGCGATAGCGGGAGGATGGATGAGCAGTTCTTC
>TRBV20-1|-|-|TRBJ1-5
CSADRVAQPQHF
TGCAGTGCTGATCGCGTGGCTCAGCCCCAGCATTTT
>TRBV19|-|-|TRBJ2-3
CASSRSADEDTQYF
TGTGCCAGTAGCCGTAGCGCGGACGAAGATACGCAGTATTTT
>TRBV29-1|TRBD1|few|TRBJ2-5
CSVAADRDLMEETQYF
TGCAGCGTTGCGGCCGACAGGGACCTAATGGAAGAGACCCAGTACTTC
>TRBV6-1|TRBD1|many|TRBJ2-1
CASSISGTGSYNEQFF
TGTGCCAGCAGTATATCCGGGACAGGGAGTTACAATGAGCAGTTCTTC
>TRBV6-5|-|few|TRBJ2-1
CASRTPGGGQGDYNEQFF
TGTGCCAGCAGGACACCCGGGGGGGGACAGGGTGACTACAATGAGCAGTTCTTC
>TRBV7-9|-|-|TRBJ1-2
CASSLPPATNYGYTF
TGTGCCAGCAGCTTACCCCCCGCGACTAACTATGGCTACACCTTC
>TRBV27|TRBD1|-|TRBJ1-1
CASSFSDRDTEAFF
TGTGCCAGCAGTTTCTCCGACAGGGACACTGAAGCTTTCTTT
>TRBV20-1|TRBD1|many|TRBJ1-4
CSATGGGTGPEKLFF
TGCAGTGCCACCGGCGGGGGGACAGGGCCCGAAAAACTGTTTTTT
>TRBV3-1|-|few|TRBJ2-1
CASRPSRGNEQFF
TGTGCCAGCAGGCCCTCGAGAGGGAATGAGCAGTTCTTC
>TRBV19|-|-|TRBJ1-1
CASRQASFTEAFF
TGTGCCAGTAGACAGGCTTCATTCACTGAAGCTTTCTTT
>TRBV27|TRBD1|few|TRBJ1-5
CASSLQGYNQPQHF
TGTGCCAGCAGTCTACAGGGGTATAATCAGCCCCAGCATTTT
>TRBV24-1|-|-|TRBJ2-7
CATSEPGRSYEQYF
TGTGCCACCAGTGAACCCGGACGGTCCTACGAGCAGTACTTC
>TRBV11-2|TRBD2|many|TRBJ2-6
CASSLRVGRAGANVLTF
TGTGCCAGCAGCTTACGAGTGGGGAGGGCCGGGGCCAACGTCCTGACTTTC
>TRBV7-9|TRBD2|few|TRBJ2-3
CASSPRTSGPDTQYF
TGTGCCAGCAGCCCAAGGACTAGCGGCCCAGATACGCAGTATTTT